These T cell receptor beta chains were read from a single sample in a study of control samples from healthy donors and cancer patients. Clones were sequenced by immunoSEQ multiplex PCR, and TCRdb holds only the in-frame ones, with some missing. The sample lists over 120,000 clones, 91% seen once, with 3.2% in the top ten. The specimen was blood. Receptors were obtained from a man under 40 in good health. Both conserved end residues are part of each CDR3. A D gene is named only where the DNA matches it firmly. Clone size is given for some rows only: seen once, a few or many times, or a class if the clone is expanded.

CDR3 length,J gene,D gene,clone size,V gene,CDR3 DNA,CDR3 protein
14,TRBJ1-5,NA,NA,TRBV5-1,TGCGCCAGCAGCTTACGGGCCGGCAATCAGCCCCAGCATTTT,CASSLRAGNQPQHF
17,TRBJ1-5,NA,once,TRBV9,TGTGCCAGCAGCGTCGGGGGTGGGGAAGGAGGCAATCAGCCCCAGCATTTT,CASSVGGGEGGNQPQHF
13,TRBJ1-5,NA,NA,TRBV12-3/TRBV12-4,TGTGCCAGCAGTACGGACAGCAATCAGCCCCAGCATTTT,CASSTDSNQPQHF
15,TRBJ1-3,TRBD1,NA,TRBV7-2,TGTGCCAGCAGCTTTGCACAGGGGGCGGGAAACACCATATATTTT,CASSFAQGAGNTIYF
14,TRBJ2-7,NA,NA,TRBV19,TGTGCCAGTAGTATGGGGAGGGGGCTTTACGAGCAGTACTTC,CASSMGRGLYEQYF
14,TRBJ1-1,NA,NA,TRBV6-5,TGTGCCATTTCCTTAAAGGGGGGGAACACTGAAGCTTTCTTT,CAISLKGGNTEAFF
15,TRBJ2-1,TRBD2,NA,TRBV27,TGTGCCAGCAACATAAAAGCGGGGGGGCCCGGTGAGCAGTTCTTC,CASNIKAGGPGEQFF
11,TRBJ2-3,NA,NA,TRBV10-3,TGTGCCAGTTCTAGCACAGATACGCAGTATTTT,CASSSTDTQYF
18,TRBJ2-2,TRBD2,NA,TRBV9,TGTGCCAGCAGCCCTCGGACTAGCGGGGTATGGGGAGGCGGGGAGCTGTTTTTT,CASSPRTSGVWGGGELFF
11,TRBJ1-5,TRBD1,NA,TRBV11-2,TGTGCCACTCAGGGGGCTCAGCCCCAGCATTTT,CATQGAQPQHF
15,TRBJ1-6,TRBD1,NA,TRBV27,TGTGCCAGCACCCCGGGACAGGGTTATAATTCACCCCTCCACTTT,CASTPGQGYNSPLHF
15,TRBJ2-4,NA,once,TRBV9,TGTGCCAGCAGTAACAGGACGCTAGCCAAAAACATTCAGTACTTC,CASSNRTLAKNIQYF
14,TRBJ2-7,TRBD1,NA,TRBV6-5,TGTGCCAGCAGTTCTAACAGGGGGCTCGACGAGCAGTACTTC,CASSSNRGLDEQYF
15,TRBJ2-7,NA,NA,TRBV27,TGTGCCAGCAGTTTAAAGGCACAGGGATCCTACGAGCAGTACTTC,CASSLKAQGSYEQYF
15,TRBJ1-1,TRBD1,NA,TRBV7-3,TGTGCCAGCAGCCCTACGACAGGGTGGAACACTGAAGCTTTCTTT,CASSPTTGWNTEAFF
12,TRBJ1-2,NA,NA,TRBV28,TGTGCCAGCAGTTCCAATAACTATGGCTACACCTTC,CASSSNNYGYTF
17,TRBJ2-2,NA,NA,TRBV13,TGTGCCAGCAGCTTAAAGGGCTCCCTGGGGTACACCGGGGAGCTGTTTTTT,CASSLKGSLGYTGELFF
18,TRBJ2-3,TRBD2,NA,TRBV19,TGTGCCAGTAGTATAGTCCTAACTAGCGACACTAGCACAGATACGCAGTATTTT,CASSIVLTSDTSTDTQYF
14,TRBJ2-3,NA,NA,TRBV15,TGTGCCACCACTGATGGGGTAGGTGCAGATACGCAGTATTTT,CATTDGVGADTQYF
14,TRBJ1-6,NA,NA,TRBV11-1,TGTGCCAGCAGCTTAGAGGGCTATAATTCACCCCTCCACTTT,CASSLEGYNSPLHF
13,TRBJ2-2,NA,NA,TRBV12-3/TRBV12-4,TGTGCCAGCCGGGACCAGAACACCGGGGAGCTGTTTTTT,CASRDQNTGELFF
13,TRBJ2-7,NA,NA,TRBV4-2,TGTGCCAGCAGCCAACCCCCAGGGACCGAGCAGTACTTC,CASSQPPGTEQYF
15,TRBJ2-7,TRBD1,NA,TRBV6-5,TGTGCCAGCAGTTACTTCCAGGGGGCATTCTACGAGCAGTACTTC,CASSYFQGAFYEQYF
14,TRBJ1-2,NA,NA,TRBV27,TGTGCCAGCAGCTCTCGGTCCCGAACTGCAGGCTACACCTTC,CASSSRSRTAGYTF
14,TRBJ2-2,TRBD1,few,TRBV6-4,TGTGCCAGCAGTGCCCGACAGGGCGCCGGGGAGCTGTTTTTT,CASSARQGAGELFF
15,TRBJ2-7,NA,NA,TRBV7-9,TGTGCCAGCAGCTTTACGTCAGGGGATCATTACGAGCAGTACTTC,CASSFTSGDHYEQYF
15,TRBJ1-2,TRBD1,NA,TRBV5-6,TGTGCCAGCAGCGTCGACAGGGGGACTCCAGATGGCTACACCTTC,CASSVDRGTPDGYTF
15,TRBJ1-3,TRBD1,NA,TRBV25-1,TGTGCCAGCAGTGAAGGACAGGTCTACCCAAACACCATATATTTT,CASSEGQVYPNTIYF
17,TRBJ2-6,TRBD1,NA,TRBV19,TGTGCCAGTAGTATACGTCGGACAGGGAGTGGGGCCAACGTCCTGACTTTC,CASSIRRTGSGANVLTF
13,TRBJ1-1,TRBD1,NA,TRBV19,TGTGCCAGTAGCGGACAGGGGGTGACTGAAGCTTTCTTT,CASSGQGVTEAFF
14,TRBJ1-5,NA,NA,TRBV20-1,TGCAGTGCTAGTCAGCTTTATAGCAATCAGCCCCAGCATTTT,CSASQLYSNQPQHF
13,TRBJ1-1,NA,few,TRBV10-1,TGCGCCAGCAGCGGGGGATTAAGAACTGAAGCTTTCTTT,CASSGGLRTEAFF
14,TRBJ2-3,TRBD1,NA,TRBV6-5,TGTGCCAGCAGAGCGGACAGGGGGCAACATGCGCAGTATTTT,CASRADRGQHAQYF
15,TRBJ1-3,NA,NA,TRBV7-2,TGTGCCAGCAGCTTAGGCCGCTACTCTGGAAACACCATATATTTT,CASSLGRYSGNTIYF
16,TRBJ1-6,TRBD1,NA,TRBV5-1,TGCGCCAGCAGCTTGCGACAGGGATCCTATAATTCACCCCTCCACTTT,CASSLRQGSYNSPLHF
12,TRBJ1-1,NA,NA,TRBV7-9,TGTGCCAGCAGCTTAAGCGACACTGAAGCTTTCTTT,CASSLSDTEAFF
14,TRBJ1-5,NA,once,TRBV21-1,TGTGCCAGCAGCCCCTTACAGGGGCGGGAGCCCCAGCATTTT,CASSPLQGREPQHF
18,TRBJ2-7,TRBD2,NA,TRBV3-1/TRBV3-2,TGTGCCAGCAGCCATCATCGTATAGCGGGGGCCATAGGGTACGAGCAGTACTTC,CASSHHRIAGAIGYEQYF
14,TRBJ2-7,TRBD2,NA,TRBV3-1/TRBV3-2,TGTGCCAGCAGCCCAAGCGGGGGGGCCTACGAGCAGTACTTC,CASSPSGGAYEQYF
14,TRBJ1-1,NA,NA,TRBV4-1,TGCGCCAGCAGCCATTTCGTCATGAACACTGAAGCTTTCTTT,CASSHFVMNTEAFF
14,TRBJ2-7,NA,NA,TRBV21-1,TGTGCCAGCAGCCGACGGGACAGGATCTACGAGCAGTACTTC,CASSRRDRIYEQYF
15,TRBJ1-4,NA,NA,TRBV27,TGTGCCAGCAGTCCCCTCCAGGGTCAGAATGAAAAACTGTTTTTT,CASSPLQGQNEKLFF
15,TRBJ2-1,TRBD2,NA,TRBV9,TGTGCCAGCAGCGCACTAGCGGGGGGGAGTAATGAGCAGTTCTTC,CASSALAGGSNEQFF
14,TRBJ1-2,NA,NA,TRBV12-5,TGTGCTAGTGGTTTGGCGGACGGCGACTATGGCTACACCTTC,CASGLADGDYGYTF
21,TRBJ2-7,TRBD2,NA,TRBV7-6,TGTGCCAGCAGCTTAGAGGGGAAGGAGGTGGGGCCTAGCGGGGGGAAATACGAGCAGTACTTC,CASSLEGKEVGPSGGKYEQYF
15,TRBJ1-1,NA,few,TRBV7-9,TGTGCCAGCAGCGACCGGGACACTCGGAACACTGAAGCTTTCTTT,CASSDRDTRNTEAFF
13,TRBJ2-7,NA,NA,TRBV6-5,TGTGCCAGCAGTTACTCGGGTGTCAAAGAGCAGTACTTC,CASSYSGVKEQYF
15,TRBJ2-1,NA,NA,TRBV13,TGTGCCAGCAGCTTTCAAAAGACAGCTCGGAATGAGCAGTTCTTC,CASSFQKTARNEQFF
14,TRBJ2-1,NA,NA,TRBV9,TGTGCCAGCAGCGTGCGGTTGAACTACAATGAGCAGTTCTTC,CASSVRLNYNEQFF
16,TRBJ1-2,TRBD1,NA,TRBV6-5,TGTGCCAGCAGTTACTTGGGACAGGGGGAGGGCTATGGCTACACCTTC,CASSYLGQGEGYGYTF